Below are 8 T cell receptor beta chains sequenced from a single sample in a study of blood T cell repertoires in COVID-19. TCRdb's table, derived via immunoSEQ multiplex PCR, lists solely in-frame clones and lacks some. The data show roughly 260,000 clones, roughly nine tenths seen once. The sample was peripheral blood. Receptors were obtained from a woman aged 45-59 years who had recovered from COVID-19.

The CDR3 loop is CASSFYGGTGEQYF. The CDR3 DNA is TGTGCCAGCAGCTTCTACGGCGGGACGGGCGAGCAGTACTTC. V gene TRBV7-3 combines with J gene TRBJ2-7; tentatively, D is TRBD2 (6 bases). CDR1 and CDR2 from the germline V gene are SGHTA and FQGTGA. The CDR3 runs to 14 residues. Trimming took off 3 bases at V and 6 bases at J, with 15 bases between the two ends.

V gene TRBV5-3 combines with J gene TRBJ1-2; 10 bases fit TRBD1. TRBV5-3 is designated an ORF whose function remains uncertain. The V and J ends lost 1 base and 4 bases, in that order; junction bases with no gene match: 13. CDR3 length equals 18 residues. CDR3 nucleotides: TGTGCCAGAAGCTTGACCGACAGGGGGCGCAGGGTGGGCTATGGCTACACCTTC. The encoded protein is CARSLTDRGRRVGYGYTF.

The J gene is TRBJ1-1, the V gene TRBV12-5; tentative D call: TRBD1 (6 bases). The CDR3 contains 15 residues. Germline V CDR1 and CDR2: LGHNT, FRNRAP. V was clipped by 7 bases and J by 0 bases, with 15 bases between them. CDR3 protein: CASAPRQELNTEAFF. CDR3 in DNA: TGTGCTAGTGCTCCCCGACAGGAGTTGAACACTGAAGCTTTCTTT.

This chain connects TRBV7-2 to TRBJ2-7; 9 bases are shared with TRBD2. The CDR3 consists of 15 residues. V shed 2 bases and J 4 bases; nucleotides not matched to a gene: 6. CDR1 and CDR2 (germline): SGHTA, FQGNSA. The CDR3 DNA is TGTGCCAGCAGCTTACCGGGACTAGCTGTATACGAGCAGTACTTC. Its protein is CASSLPGLAVYEQYF.

The chain recombines TRBV9 with TRBJ2-3; tentatively, D is TRBD1 (5 bases). V lost 0 bases and J 0 bases, leaving 8 bases between the germline ends. Germline CDR1 and CDR2: SGDLS and YYNGEE. The CDR3 extends over 15 amino acids. In DNA form, the CDR3 reads TGTGCCAGCAGCGTAGAAACAGGAAGCACAGATACGCAGTATTTT. Encoded protein: CASSVETGSTDTQYF.

The rearrangement uses TRBV11-3 and TRBJ2-7; 7 positions agree with TRBD1. Germline loops: CDR1 SGHNT, CDR2 YENEEA. The V and J ends lost 5 bases and 0 bases, in that order; junction bases with no gene match: 1. The CDR3 runs 13 residues. Here the CDR3 DNA reads TGTGCCAGCAGCCGGGACAGCTCCTACGAGCAGTACTTC. The encoded protein is CASSRDSSYEQYF.

The chain couples TRBV11-2 to TRBJ1-2; 12 nucleotides line up with TRBD1. The V gene end was trimmed by 3 bases and the J gene end by 8 bases; junction bases not matched to a gene: 16. The CDR3 loop spans 18 amino acids. CDR1 is SGHAT and CDR2 is FQNNGV in the germline V gene. The CDR3 protein is CASSFPVFRRDRGLGYTF. The CDR3 bases are TGTGCCAGCAGCTTCCCAGTTTTTCGTAGGGACAGGGGGCTGGGCTACACCTTC.

The chain carries TRBV5-8 and TRBJ1-1; D perhaps matches TRBD1 (6 bases). V was shortened by 4 bases and J by 1 base, with 17 bases between the two germline ends. Per germline, CDR1 SGHTS and CDR2 YDEGEE. The CDR3 sequence is 16 residues long. CDR3 in amino acids: CASSPGQGPPNTEAFF. The CDR3 DNA follows: TGTGCCAGCAGCCCGGGGCAGGGGCCACCGAACACTGAAGCTTTCTTT.